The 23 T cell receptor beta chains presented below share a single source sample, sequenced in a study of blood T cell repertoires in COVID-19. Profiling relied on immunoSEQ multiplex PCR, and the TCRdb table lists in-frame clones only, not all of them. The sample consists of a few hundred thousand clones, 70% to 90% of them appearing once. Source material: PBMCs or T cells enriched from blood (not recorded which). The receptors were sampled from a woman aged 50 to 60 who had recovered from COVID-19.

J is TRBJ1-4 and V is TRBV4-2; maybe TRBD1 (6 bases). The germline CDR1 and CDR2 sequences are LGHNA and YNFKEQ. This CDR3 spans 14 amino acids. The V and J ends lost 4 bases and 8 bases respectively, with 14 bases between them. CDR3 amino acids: CASSPDIQGEKLFF. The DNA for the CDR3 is TGTGCCAGCAGCCCCGACATACAGGGAGAAAAACTGTTTTTT.

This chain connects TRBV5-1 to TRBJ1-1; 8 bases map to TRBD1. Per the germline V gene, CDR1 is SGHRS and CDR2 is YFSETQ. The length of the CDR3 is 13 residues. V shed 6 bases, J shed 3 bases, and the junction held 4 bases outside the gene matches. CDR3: CASKQGGDTEAFF. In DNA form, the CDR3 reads TGCGCCAGCAAACAGGGGGGAGACACTGAAGCTTTCTTT. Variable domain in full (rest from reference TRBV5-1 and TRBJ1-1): KAGVTQTPRYLIKTRGQQVTLSCSPISGHRSVSWYQQTPGQGLQFLFEYFSETQRNKGNFPGRFSGRQFSNSRSEMNVSTLELGDSALYLCASKQGGDTEAFFGQGTRLTVV.

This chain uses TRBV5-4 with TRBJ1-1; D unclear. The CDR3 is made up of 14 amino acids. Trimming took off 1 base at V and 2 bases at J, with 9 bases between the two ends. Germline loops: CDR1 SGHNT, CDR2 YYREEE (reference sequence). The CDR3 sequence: CASSLYTTNTEAFF. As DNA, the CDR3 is TGTGCCAGCAGCTTGTATACGACAAACACTGAAGCTTTCTTT. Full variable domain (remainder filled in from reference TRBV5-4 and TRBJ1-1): ETGVTQSPTHLIKTRGQQVTLRCSSQSGHNTVSWYQQALGQGPQFIFQYYREEENGRGNFPPRFSGLQFPNYSSELNVNALELDDSALYLCASSLYTTNTEAFFGQGTRLTVV.

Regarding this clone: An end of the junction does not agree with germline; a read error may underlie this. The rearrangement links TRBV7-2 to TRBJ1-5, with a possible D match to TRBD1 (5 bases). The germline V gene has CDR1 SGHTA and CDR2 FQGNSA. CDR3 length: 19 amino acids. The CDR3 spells CASSSVAGFWGGSNQPQHF. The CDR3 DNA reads TGTGCCAGCAGCTCAGTAGCTGGGTTTTGGGGGGGAAGCAACCAGCCCCAGCATTTT. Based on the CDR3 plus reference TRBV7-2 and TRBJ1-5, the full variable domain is GAGVSQSPSNKVTEKGKDVELRCDPISGHTALYWYRQSLGQGLEFLIYFQGNSAPDKSGLPSDRFSAERTGGSVSTLTIQRTQQEDSAVYLCASSSVAGFWGGSNQPQHFGDGTRLSIL.

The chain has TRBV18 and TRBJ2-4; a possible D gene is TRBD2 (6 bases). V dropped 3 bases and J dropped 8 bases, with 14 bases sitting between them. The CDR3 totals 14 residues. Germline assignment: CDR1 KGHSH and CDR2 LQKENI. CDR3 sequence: CASSPSEERDIQYF. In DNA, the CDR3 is TGTGCCAGCTCACCGTCCGAGGAGCGGGACATTCAGTACTTC.

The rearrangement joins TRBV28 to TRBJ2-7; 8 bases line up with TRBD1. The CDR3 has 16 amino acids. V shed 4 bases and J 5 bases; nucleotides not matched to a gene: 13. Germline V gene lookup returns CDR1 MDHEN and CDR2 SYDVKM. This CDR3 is CASSSFGRQGKNEQYF. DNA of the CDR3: TGTGCCAGCAGTTCGTTCGGGAGACAGGGGAAGAACGAGCAGTACTTC. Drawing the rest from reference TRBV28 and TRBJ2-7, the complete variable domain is DVKVTQSSRYLVKRTGEKVFLECVQDMDHENMFWYRQDPGLGLRLIYFSYDVKMKEKGDIPEGYSVSREKKERFSLILESASTNQTSMYLCASSSFGRQGKNEQYFGPGTRLTVT.

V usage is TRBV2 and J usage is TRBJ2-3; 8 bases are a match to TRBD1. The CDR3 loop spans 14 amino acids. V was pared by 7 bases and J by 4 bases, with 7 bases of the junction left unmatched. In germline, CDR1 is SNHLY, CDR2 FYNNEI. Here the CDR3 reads CASNFQGASDTQYF. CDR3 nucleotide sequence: TGTGCCAGCAATTTCCAGGGGGCTTCAGATACGCAGTATTTT.

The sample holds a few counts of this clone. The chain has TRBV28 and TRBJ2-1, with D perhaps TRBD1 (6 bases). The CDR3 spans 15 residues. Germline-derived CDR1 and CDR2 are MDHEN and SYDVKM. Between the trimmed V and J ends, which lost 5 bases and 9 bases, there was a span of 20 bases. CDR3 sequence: CASSKGGIGLSEQFF. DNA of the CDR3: TGTGCCAGCAGTAAAGGGGGAATTGGTCTCTCTGAGCAGTTCTTC.

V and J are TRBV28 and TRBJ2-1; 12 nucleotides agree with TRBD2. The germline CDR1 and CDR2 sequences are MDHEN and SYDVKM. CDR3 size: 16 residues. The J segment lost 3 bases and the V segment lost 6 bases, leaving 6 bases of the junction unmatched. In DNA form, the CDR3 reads TGTGCCAGCAGCCCTAGCGGGAGGGCCGGCTACAATGAGCAGTTCTTC. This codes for CASSPSGRAGYNEQFF.

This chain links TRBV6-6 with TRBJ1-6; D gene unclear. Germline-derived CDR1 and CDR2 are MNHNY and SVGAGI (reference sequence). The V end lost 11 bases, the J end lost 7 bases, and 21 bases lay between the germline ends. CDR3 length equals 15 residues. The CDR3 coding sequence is TGTGCCGGTCAGGATATCGGCTCTAAGAATTCACCCCTCCACTTT. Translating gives CAGQDIGSKNSPLHF.

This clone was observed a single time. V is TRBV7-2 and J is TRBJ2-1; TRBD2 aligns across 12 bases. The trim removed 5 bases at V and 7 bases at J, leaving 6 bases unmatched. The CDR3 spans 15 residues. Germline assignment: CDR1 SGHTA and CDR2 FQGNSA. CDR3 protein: CASSRRLAGVNEQFF. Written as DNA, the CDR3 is TGTGCCAGCAGCAGACGACTAGCGGGAGTTAATGAGCAGTTCTTC.

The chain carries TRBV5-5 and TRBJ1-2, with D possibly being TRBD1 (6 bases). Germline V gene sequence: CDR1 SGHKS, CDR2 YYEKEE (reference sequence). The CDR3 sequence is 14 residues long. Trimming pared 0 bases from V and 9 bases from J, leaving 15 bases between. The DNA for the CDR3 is TGTGCCAGCAGCTTGGTACAGGGCCGAGCGAGCTACACCTTC. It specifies CASSLVQGRASYTF.

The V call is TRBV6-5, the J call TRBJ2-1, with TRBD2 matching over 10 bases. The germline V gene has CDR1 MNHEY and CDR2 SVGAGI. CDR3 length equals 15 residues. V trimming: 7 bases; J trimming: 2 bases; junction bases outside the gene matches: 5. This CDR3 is CASTSGSMTYNEQFF. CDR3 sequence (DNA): TGTGCCAGCACTAGCGGGAGTATGACCTACAATGAGCAGTTCTTC.

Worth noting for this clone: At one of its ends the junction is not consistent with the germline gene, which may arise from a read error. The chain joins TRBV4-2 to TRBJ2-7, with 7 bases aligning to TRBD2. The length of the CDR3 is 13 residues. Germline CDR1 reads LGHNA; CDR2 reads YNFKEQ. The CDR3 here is CASSEEGGAPSLF. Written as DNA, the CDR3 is TGTGCCAGCAGCGAAGAGGGAGGGGCCCCCTCCTTATTC.

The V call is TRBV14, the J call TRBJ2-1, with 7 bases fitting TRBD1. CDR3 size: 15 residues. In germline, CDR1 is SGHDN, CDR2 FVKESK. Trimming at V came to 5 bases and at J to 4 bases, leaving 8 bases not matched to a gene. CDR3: CASSIGDSEYNEQFF. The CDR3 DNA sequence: TGTGCCAGCAGCATTGGGGACAGCGAGTACAATGAGCAGTTCTTC. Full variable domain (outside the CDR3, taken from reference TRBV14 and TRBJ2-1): EAGVTQFPSHSVIEKGQTVTLRCDPISGHDNLYWYRRVMGKEIKFLLHFVKESKQDESGMPNNRFLAERTGGTYSTLKVQPAELEDSGVYFCASSIGDSEYNEQFFGPGTRLTVL.

This chain's CDR3 is CASSLGIQGSNYEQYF. For the CDR3, the DNA is TGTGCCAGCAGTTTAGGGATCCAGGGAAGCAACTACGAGCAGTACTTC. The chain is built from TRBV28 and TRBJ2-7, with D possibly being TRBD1 (5 bases). The CDR3 runs to 16 residues. V lost 2 bases and J 3 bases, leaving 17 bases between the germline ends. Germline V gene lookup returns CDR1 MDHEN and CDR2 SYDVKM.

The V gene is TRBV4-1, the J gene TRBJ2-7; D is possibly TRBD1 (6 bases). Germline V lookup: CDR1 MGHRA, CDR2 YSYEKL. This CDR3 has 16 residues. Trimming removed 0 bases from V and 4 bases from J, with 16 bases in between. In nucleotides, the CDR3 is TGCGCCAGCAGCCAAGATGGCCAGGGAAGGGGGTACGAGCAGTACTTC. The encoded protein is CASSQDGQGRGYEQYF.

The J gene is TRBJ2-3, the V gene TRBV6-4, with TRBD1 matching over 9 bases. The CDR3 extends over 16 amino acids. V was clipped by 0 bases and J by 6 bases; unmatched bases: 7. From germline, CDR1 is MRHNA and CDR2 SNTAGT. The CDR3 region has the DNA TGTGCCAGCAGTGACTCGGGACAGGGTGTGGCGGATACGCAGTATTTT. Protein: CASSDSGQGVADTQYF.

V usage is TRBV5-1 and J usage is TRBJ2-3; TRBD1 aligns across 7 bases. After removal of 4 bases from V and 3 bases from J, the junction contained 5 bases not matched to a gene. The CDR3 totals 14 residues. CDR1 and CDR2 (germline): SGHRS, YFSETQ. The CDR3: CASSLRGRTDTQYF. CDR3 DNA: TGCGCCAGCAGCCTGAGGGGGCGGACAGATACGCAGTATTTT.

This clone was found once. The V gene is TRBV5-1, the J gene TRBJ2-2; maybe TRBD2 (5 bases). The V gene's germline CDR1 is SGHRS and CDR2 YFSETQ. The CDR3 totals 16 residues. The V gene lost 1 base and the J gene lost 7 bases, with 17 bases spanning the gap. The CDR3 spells CASSLTDLILGGELFF. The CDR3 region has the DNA TGCGCCAGCAGCTTGACGGACTTAATCTTGGGCGGGGAGCTGTTTTTT.

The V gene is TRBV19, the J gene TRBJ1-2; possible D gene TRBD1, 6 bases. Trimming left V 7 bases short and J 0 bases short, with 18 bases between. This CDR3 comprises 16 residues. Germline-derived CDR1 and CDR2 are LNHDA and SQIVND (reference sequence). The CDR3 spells CASKDRDIRANYGYTF. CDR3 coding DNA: TGTGCCAGTAAAGACCGGGACATCCGAGCTAACTATGGCTACACCTTC.

The CDR3 DNA reads as TGTGCCAGCAGCTTAGATCAGGAAAACACCATATATTTT. Translated, it gives CASSLDQENTIYF. This chain uses TRBV7-2 with TRBJ1-3; D not certain. V was shortened by 1 base and J by 6 bases, with 7 bases between the two germline ends. This CDR3 contains 13 residues. Germline CDR1 and CDR2: SGHTA and FQGNSA.

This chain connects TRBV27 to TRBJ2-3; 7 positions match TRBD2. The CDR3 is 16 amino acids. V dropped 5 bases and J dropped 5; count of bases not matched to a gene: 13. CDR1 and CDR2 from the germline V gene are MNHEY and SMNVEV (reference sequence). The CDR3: CASSIILAKGVDTQYF. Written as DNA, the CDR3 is TGTGCCAGCAGTATAATACTAGCGAAAGGTGTAGATACGCAGTATTTT.